Each of the 23 T cell receptor beta chains below was sequenced from the same sample in a study of shared clonotypes between healthy human individuals. Clones were read by immunoSEQ multiplex PCR, and TCRdb kept only the in-frame ones, dropping some. The sample holds around 700,000 clones, more than 70% seen once. Sequences were obtained from memory CD4+ T cells sorted from blood. Subset of the sample: CD45RA-negative fraction. The receptors shown here come from a woman aged 30 to 39 in good health.

V gene TRBV5-1 combines with J gene TRBJ2-5, with 9 bases identical to TRBD2. The J segment lost 4 bases and the V segment lost 6 bases, leaving 10 bases of the junction unmatched. The germline V gene encodes CDR1 SGHRS and CDR2 YFSETQ. This CDR3 has 15 residues. CDR3 sequence (DNA): TGCGCCAGCACCGCTAGCGGGGAAGGAGGAGAGACCCAGTACTTC. Protein sequence: CASTASGEGGETQYF.

This clone was recorded only once. The J gene is TRBJ2-1, the V gene TRBV6-1, with D unclear. Trimming took 3 bases from V and 9 from J, leaving 12 bases between them. This CDR3 is 13 amino acids long. Germline CDR1 MNHNS, CDR2 SASEGT. The CDR3 protein is CASSDFYAFEQFF. The CDR3 coding sequence is TGTGCCAGCAGTGACTTCTACGCTTTTGAGCAGTTCTTC.

This chain joins TRBV6-5 and TRBJ1-3; D not certain. Germline values: CDR1 MNHEY, CDR2 SVGAGI. This CDR3 comprises 14 residues. The V end lost 6 bases, the J end lost 3 bases, and 12 bases lay between the germline ends. CDR3 loop: CASSYRGGGNTIYF. Written as DNA, the CDR3 is TGTGCCAGCAGCTACCGGGGAGGTGGAAACACCATATATTTT.

V gene TRBV15 combines with J gene TRBJ2-3; D might be TRBD2 (6 bases). Germline-derived CDR1 and CDR2 are LNHNV and YYDKDF (reference sequence). Trimming left V 4 bases short and J 3 bases short, with 11 bases between. The CDR3 extends over 14 amino acids. The CDR3 DNA reads TGTGCCACCAGCACCCGACTAGGAACAGATACGCAGTATTTT. Translating gives CATSTRLGTDTQYF.

The rearrangement uses TRBV16 and TRBJ1-1, with D unresolved. Looked up from germline, CDR1 is KGHSY and CDR2 is FQNENV. The ends were cut back, 4 bases at V and 5 bases at J, with 11 bases in the middle. CDR3 size: 13 residues. CDR3 in amino acids: CASSREDGTEAFF. The DNA of the CDR3 is TGTGCCAGCAGCCGAGAAGACGGAACTGAAGCTTTCTTT.

In the case of this clone: Additional DNA sequences in this sample encode the identical CDR3. J is TRBJ1-2 and V is TRBV18; 8 bases are shared with TRBD1. The CDR3 consists of 13 residues. Germline CDR1 and CDR2: KGHSH and LQKENI. J was trimmed by 3 bases and V by 4 bases; bases with no gene match: 1. The CDR3 DNA reads TGTGCCAGCTCACTGACAGGGGACTATGGCTACACCTTC. This encodes CASSLTGDYGYTF.

This clone was found a few times. V is TRBV28 and J is TRBJ2-7, with 11 bases fitting TRBD1. The CDR3 is 14 residues long. With V trimmed by 6 bases and J by 5 bases, 6 bases remained unmatched. CDR1 is MDHEN, CDR2 SYDVKM, per germline. As DNA, the CDR3 is TGTGCCAGCAGGAGGGACAGGGGGGCCCACGAGCAGTACTTC. Translation gives CASRRDRGAHEQYF.

This clone was counted once. The genes are TRBV10-3 and TRBJ2-3; TRBD2 matches 7 bases. The CDR3 is 13 amino acids. J lost 6 bases, V lost 7 bases, and 7 bases had no gene match. Looked up from germline, CDR1 is ENHRY and CDR2 is SYGVKD. CDR3 loop: CAIKAGDSDTQYF. In DNA, the CDR3 is TGTGCCATCAAGGCGGGAGACTCGGATACGCAGTATTTT.

As regards this clone: This likely traces to a read error, being one base from a far larger clone. This sequence joins TRBV2 and TRBJ1-2; 8 nucleotides agree with TRBD1. CDR3 length: 14 residues. CDR1 is SNHLY and CDR2 is FYNNEI in the germline V gene. The CDR3 DNA reads TGTGCCAGCAGTGGACAGGGGAATAACTATGGCTACATCTTC. It translates to CASSGQGNNYGYIF.

The rearrangement links TRBV27 to TRBJ2-2; 7 bases fit TRBD1. This CDR3 comprises 16 residues. The trim removed 4 bases at V and 1 base at J, leaving 6 bases unmatched. CDR1 MNHEY and CDR2 SMNVEV come from the germline V gene (reference sequence). The CDR3 sequence is CASSSPGQLNTGELFF. CDR3 sequence (DNA): TGTGCCAGCAGTTCCCCGGGACAGTTGAACACCGGGGAGCTGTTTTTT.

V and J are TRBV6-4 and TRBJ1-2, with no clear D. This CDR3 is 15 amino acids long. CDR1 is MRHNA and CDR2 is SNTAGT in the germline V gene. V lost 11 bases and J 2 bases, leaving 21 bases between the germline ends. CDR3 sequence reads: CASRLSAATNYGYTF. The CDR3 DNA is TGTGCCTCACGGTTATCGGCCGCAACGAACTATGGCTACACCTTC.

There are a few counts of this clone. The chain uses TRBV5-1 and TRBJ1-5, with D maybe TRBD1 (5 bases). V lost 0 bases and J lost 6, with 13 bases in between. Germline CDR1 is SGHRS and CDR2 is YFSETQ. The CDR3 loop spans 15 amino acids. For the CDR3, the DNA is TGCGCCAGCAGCTTGGAGGGCAGGGAGGGTCAGCCCCAGCATTTT. It translates to CASSLEGREGQPQHF.

The chain couples TRBV27 to TRBJ1-4, with D uncertain. This CDR3 has 17 amino acids. The V and J ends lost 5 bases and 1 base respectively, with 17 bases between them. The germline V gene encodes CDR1 MNHEY and CDR2 SMNVEV (reference sequence). The CDR3 region is CASSPSNFLQTNEKLFF. The CDR3 coding sequence is TGTGCCAGCAGTCCCTCCAACTTCTTACAAACTAATGAAAAACTGTTTTTT.

V and J are TRBV6-1 and TRBJ2-7, with TRBD1 identical over 11 bases. The V gene's germline CDR1 is MNHNS and CDR2 SASEGT. Unmatched junction bases numbered 12, after V lost 4 bases and J lost 4 bases. The CDR3 has 17 amino acids. As DNA, the CDR3 is TGTGCCAGCAGTGTCACATGGACAGGGGGCTCTCGTTACGAGCAGTACTTC. Translating it yields CASSVTWTGGSRYEQYF.

The V and J genes are TRBV30 and TRBJ1-5; unclear D gene. Germline V lookup: CDR1 GTSNPN, CDR2 SVGIG (reference sequence). V gave up 3 bases and J gave up 2 bases, with 8 bases separating them. The CDR3 totals 13 residues. CDR3 bases: TGTGCCTGGAGCGGGGAGGGCAATCAGCCCCAGCATTTT. Translated, it gives CAWSGEGNQPQHF.

Here the CDR3 DNA reads TGTGCCAGCAGCGGAACGGGACTCAGGGTTTACAATGAGCAGTTCTTC. It specifies CASSGTGLRVYNEQFF. J is TRBJ2-1 and V is TRBV9; TRBD2 might be the D (6 bases). Trimming cost V 3 bases and J 4 bases, with 17 bases left between them. This CDR3 has 16 residues. Germline assignment: CDR1 SGDLS and CDR2 YYNGEE.

This clone came up once. The chain has TRBV6-5 and TRBJ1-5; D is unresolved. The CDR3 sequence is 14 residues long. V shed 6 bases and J shed 4 bases, with 13 bases lying between them. Per the germline V gene, CDR1 is MNHEY and CDR2 is SVGAGI. The CDR3 spells CASSPVGRNQPQHF. In DNA form, the CDR3 reads TGTGCCAGCAGCCCCGTGGGTCGAAATCAGCCCCAGCATTTT.

The chain employs TRBV11-2 and TRBJ2-7; D is ambiguous. Deletions cut 1 base from V and 0 bases from J, with 7 bases between. CDR1 is SGHAT and CDR2 is FQNNGV in the germline V gene. This CDR3 has 14 residues. CDR3 region: CASSLAVFSYEQYF. The CDR3 nucleotides read TGTGCCAGCAGCTTAGCAGTTTTCTCCTACGAGCAGTACTTC. The entire variable domain, with the rest obtained from reference TRBV11-2 and TRBJ2-7, is as follows: EAGVAQSPRYKIIEKRQSVAFWCNPISGHATLYWYQQILGQGPKLLIQFQNNGVVDDSQLPKDRFSAERLKGVDSTLKIQPAKLEDSAVYLCASSLAVFSYEQYFGPGTRLTVT.

This clone has a single count. This sample also contains other DNA sequences that code for the same CDR3. The J gene is TRBJ2-7, the V gene TRBV2, with 8 bases that match TRBD1. CDR1 is SNHLY, CDR2 FYNNEI, per germline. The length of the CDR3 is 14 residues. V lost 5 bases and J lost 1; bases outside the gene matches: 4. The CDR3 DNA follows: TGTGCCAGCAGTTTAAGGACAGGGTCCTACGAGCAGTACTTC. Its protein product is CASSLRTGSYEQYF.

This clone was counted only a few times. The chain couples TRBV30 to TRBJ2-2; D remains unclear. The CDR3 is 12 residues long. Trimming cost V 8 bases and J 7 bases, with 14 bases left between them. CDR1 and CDR2 (germline): GTSNPN, SVGIG (reference sequence). CDR3 in DNA: TGTGCCAGAGGCAGGTCTCACGGGGAGCTGTTTTTT. Translated, it gives CARGRSHGELFF.

About this clone: At the DNA level, this CDR3 is encoded by other sequences in the same sample as well. V usage is TRBV2 and J usage is TRBJ1-1; D gene ambiguous. Germline CDR1 SNHLY, CDR2 FYNNEI. This CDR3 comprises 13 residues. V lost 6 bases and J lost 3, with 11 bases in between. In DNA, the CDR3 is TGTGCCAGCAGCCGCGACGGATACACTGAAGCTTTCTTT. It codes for CASSRDGYTEAFF.

V is TRBV2 and J is TRBJ1-3; possible D gene TRBD1, 5 bases. Per the germline V gene, CDR1 is SNHLY and CDR2 is FYNNEI. This CDR3 has 16 residues. V was pared by 7 bases and J by 0 bases, with 16 bases between. The CDR3 coding sequence is TGTGCCAGCACCCGGTTACCGGGGCCCTCTGGAAACACCATATATTTT. Amino acid sequence: CASTRLPGPSGNTIYF.

The V call is TRBV4-1, the J call TRBJ1-1; the match to TRBD1 covers 9 bases. CDR3 length: 18 residues. Germline-derived CDR1 and CDR2 are MGHRA and YSYEKL. Trimming at V came to 3 bases and at J to 2 bases, leaving 13 bases not matched to a gene. In nucleotides, the CDR3 is TGCGCCAGCAGCCACTCTCTTCTGGGACAGGGCGATAACACTGAAGCTTTCTTT. This sequence encodes CASSHSLLGQGDNTEAFF.